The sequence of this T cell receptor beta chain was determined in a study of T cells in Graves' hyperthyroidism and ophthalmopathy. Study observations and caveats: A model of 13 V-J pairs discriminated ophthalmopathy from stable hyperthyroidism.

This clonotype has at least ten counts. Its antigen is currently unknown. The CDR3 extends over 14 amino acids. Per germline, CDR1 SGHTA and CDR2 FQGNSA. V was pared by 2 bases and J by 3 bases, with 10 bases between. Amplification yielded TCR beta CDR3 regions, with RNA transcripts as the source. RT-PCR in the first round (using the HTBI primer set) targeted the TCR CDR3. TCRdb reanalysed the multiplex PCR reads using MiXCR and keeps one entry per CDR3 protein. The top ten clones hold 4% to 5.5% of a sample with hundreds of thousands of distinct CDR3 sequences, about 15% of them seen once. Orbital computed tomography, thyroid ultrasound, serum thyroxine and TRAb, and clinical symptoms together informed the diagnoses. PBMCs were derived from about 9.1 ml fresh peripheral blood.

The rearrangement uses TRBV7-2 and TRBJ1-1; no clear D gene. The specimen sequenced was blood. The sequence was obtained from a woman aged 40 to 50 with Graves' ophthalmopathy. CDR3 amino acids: CASSLKAGYTEAFF. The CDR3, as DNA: TGTGCCAGCAGCTTAAAGGCGGGGTACACTGAAGCTTTCTTT.